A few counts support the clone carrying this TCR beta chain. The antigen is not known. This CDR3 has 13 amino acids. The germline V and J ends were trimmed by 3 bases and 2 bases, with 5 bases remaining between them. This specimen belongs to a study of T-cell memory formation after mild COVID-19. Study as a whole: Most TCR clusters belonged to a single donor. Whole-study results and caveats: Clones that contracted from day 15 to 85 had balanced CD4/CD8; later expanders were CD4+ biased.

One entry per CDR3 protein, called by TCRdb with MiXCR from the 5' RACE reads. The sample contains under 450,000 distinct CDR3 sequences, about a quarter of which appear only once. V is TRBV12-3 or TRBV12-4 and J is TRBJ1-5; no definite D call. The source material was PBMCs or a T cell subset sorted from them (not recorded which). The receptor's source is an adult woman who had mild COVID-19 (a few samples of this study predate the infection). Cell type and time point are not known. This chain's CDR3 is CASSFQGNQPQHF. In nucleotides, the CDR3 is TGTGCCAGCAGTTTTCAGGGCAATCAGCCCCAGCATTTT.